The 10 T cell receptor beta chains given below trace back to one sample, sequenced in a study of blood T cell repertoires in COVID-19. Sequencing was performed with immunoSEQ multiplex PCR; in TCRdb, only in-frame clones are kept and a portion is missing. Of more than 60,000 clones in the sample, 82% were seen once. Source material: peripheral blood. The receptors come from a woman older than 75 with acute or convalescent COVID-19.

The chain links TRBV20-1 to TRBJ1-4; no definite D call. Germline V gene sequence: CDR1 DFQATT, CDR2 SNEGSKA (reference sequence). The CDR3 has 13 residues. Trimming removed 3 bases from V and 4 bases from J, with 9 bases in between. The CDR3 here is CSASAGINEKLFF. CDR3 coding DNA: TGCAGTGCTAGTGCGGGTATTAATGAAAAACTGTTTTTT.

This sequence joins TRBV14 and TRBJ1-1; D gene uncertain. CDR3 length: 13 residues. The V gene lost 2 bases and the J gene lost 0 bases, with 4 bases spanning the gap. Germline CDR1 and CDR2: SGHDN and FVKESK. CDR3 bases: TGTGCCAGCAGCCAACAGATGAACACTGAAGCTTTCTTT. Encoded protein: CASSQQMNTEAFF.

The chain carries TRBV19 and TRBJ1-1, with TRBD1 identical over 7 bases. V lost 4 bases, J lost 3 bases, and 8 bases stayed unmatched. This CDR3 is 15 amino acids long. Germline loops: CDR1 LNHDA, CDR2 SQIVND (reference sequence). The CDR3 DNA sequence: TGTGCCAGTAGTAGTGGGACAGCATGGCACACTGAAGCTTTCTTT. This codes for CASSSGTAWHTEAFF.

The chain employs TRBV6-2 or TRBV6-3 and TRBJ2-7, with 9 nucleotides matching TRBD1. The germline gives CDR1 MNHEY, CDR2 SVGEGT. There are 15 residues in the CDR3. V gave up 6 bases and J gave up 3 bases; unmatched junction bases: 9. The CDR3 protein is CASSRRGDRDYEQYF. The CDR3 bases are TGTGCCAGCAGCCGCAGAGGGGACAGGGACTACGAGCAGTACTTC.

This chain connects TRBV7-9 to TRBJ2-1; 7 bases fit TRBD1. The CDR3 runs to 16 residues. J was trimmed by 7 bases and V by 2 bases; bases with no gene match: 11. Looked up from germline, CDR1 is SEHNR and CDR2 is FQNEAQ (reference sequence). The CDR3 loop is CASSLSQTGYWNEQFF. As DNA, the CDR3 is TGTGCCAGCAGCTTATCCCAGACAGGGTATTGGAATGAGCAGTTCTTC.

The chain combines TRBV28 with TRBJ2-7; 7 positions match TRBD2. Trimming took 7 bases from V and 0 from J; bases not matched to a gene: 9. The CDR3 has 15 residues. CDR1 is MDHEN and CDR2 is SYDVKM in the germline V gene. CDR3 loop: CASTTSGTYSYEQYF. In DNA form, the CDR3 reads TGTGCCAGCACTACCAGCGGGACCTACTCCTACGAGCAGTACTTC.

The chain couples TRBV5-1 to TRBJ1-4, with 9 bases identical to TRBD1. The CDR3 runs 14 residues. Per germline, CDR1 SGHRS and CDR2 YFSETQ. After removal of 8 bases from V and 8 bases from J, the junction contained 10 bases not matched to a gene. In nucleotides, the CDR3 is TGCGCCAGTCGACCGGGGACAGGGCCCGAAAAACTGTTTTTT. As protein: CASRPGTGPEKLFF.

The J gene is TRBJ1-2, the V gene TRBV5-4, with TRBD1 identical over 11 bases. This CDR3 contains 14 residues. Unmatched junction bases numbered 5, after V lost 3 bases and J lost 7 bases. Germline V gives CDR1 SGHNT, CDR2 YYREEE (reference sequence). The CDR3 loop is CASSSDRGLGGYTF. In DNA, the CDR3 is TGTGCCAGCAGCTCGGACAGGGGGCTGGGTGGCTACACCTTC.

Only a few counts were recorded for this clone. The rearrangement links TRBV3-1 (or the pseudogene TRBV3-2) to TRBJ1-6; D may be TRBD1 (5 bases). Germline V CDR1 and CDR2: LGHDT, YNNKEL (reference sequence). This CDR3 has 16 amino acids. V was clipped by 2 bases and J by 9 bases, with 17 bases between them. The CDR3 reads CASSQPGLRGSSPLHF. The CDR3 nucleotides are TGTGCCAGCAGCCAACCGGGACTCAGAGGGAGTTCACCCCTCCACTTT.

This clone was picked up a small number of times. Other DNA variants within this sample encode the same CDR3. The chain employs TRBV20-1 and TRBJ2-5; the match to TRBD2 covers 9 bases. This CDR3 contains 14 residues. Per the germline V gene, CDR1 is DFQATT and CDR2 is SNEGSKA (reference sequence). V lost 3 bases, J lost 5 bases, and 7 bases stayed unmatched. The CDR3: CSASRAGGPETQYF. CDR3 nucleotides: TGCAGTGCTAGTAGGGCGGGAGGGCCTGAGACCCAGTACTTC.